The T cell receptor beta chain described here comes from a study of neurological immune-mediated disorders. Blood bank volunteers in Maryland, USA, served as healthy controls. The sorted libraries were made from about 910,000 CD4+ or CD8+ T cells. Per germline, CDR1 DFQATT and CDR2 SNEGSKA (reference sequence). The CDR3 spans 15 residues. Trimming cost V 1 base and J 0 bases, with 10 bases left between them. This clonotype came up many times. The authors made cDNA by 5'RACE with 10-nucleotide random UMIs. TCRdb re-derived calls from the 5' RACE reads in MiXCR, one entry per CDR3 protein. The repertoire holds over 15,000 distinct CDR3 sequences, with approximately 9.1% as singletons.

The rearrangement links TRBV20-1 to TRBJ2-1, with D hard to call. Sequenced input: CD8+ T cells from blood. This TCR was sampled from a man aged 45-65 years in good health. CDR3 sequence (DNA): TGCAGTGCTAGAGTAGCTGAGAGCTCCTACAATGAGCAGTTCTTC. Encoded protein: CSARVAESSYNEQFF.